This entry concerns a single TCR beta chain. After removal of 6 bases from V and 10 bases from J, the junction contained 14 bases not matched to a gene. This CDR3 contains 14 residues. Germline CDR1 MDHEN, CDR2 SYDVKM. The sample comes from a study of PD-L1 blockade in urothelial cancer. Across the whole study: Once treatment had started, blood was analyzed at 3 weeks (second dose) and again at 6 weeks.

Profiling relied on immunoSEQ multiplex PCR, and the TCRdb table lists in-frame clones only, not all of them. The sample has tens of thousands of clones; more than 80% are singletons. This sample's time point: peripheral blood 6 weeks after treatment start. The clonotype originates from a man between 70 and 80 years old with urothelial cancer. The gene calls are TRBV28 and TRBJ1-1, with 7 bases that match TRBD1. The specimen comprised PBMCs, sampled around atezolizumab (anti-PD-L1) treatment. CDR3 nucleotide sequence: TGTGCCAGCAGCTCGACACAGGGGCGAGCTGCAGCTTTCTTT. Translation: CASSSTQGRAAAFF. The variable domain in full, completed from reference TRBV28 and TRBJ1-1, reads DVKVTQSSRYLVKRTGEKVFLECVQDMDHENMFWYRQDPGLGLRLIYFSYDVKMKEKGDIPEGYSVSREKKERFSLILESASTNQTSMYLCASSSTQGRAAAFFGQGTRLTVV.